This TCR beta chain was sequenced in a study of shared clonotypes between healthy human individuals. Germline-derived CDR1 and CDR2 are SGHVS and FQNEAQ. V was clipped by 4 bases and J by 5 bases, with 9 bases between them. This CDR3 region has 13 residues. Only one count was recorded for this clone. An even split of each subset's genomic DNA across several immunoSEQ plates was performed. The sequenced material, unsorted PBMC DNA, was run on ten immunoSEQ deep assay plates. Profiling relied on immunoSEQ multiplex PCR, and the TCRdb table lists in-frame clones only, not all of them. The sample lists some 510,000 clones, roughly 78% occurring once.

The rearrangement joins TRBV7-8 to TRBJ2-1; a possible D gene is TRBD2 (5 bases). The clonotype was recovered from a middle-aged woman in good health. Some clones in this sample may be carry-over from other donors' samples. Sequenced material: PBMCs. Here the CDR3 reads CASSSPSHNEQFF. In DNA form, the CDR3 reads TGTGCCAGCAGCTCGCCTAGCCACAATGAGCAGTTCTTC. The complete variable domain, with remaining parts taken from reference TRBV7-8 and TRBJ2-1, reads GAGVSQSPRYKVAKRGQDVALRCDPISGHVSLFWYQQALGQGPEFLTYFQNEAQLDKSGLPSDRFFAERPEGSVSTLKIQRTQQEDSAVYLCASSSPSHNEQFFGPGTRLTVL.